A single sample is the source of the 28 T cell receptor beta chains below, sequenced in a study of cytomegalovirus exposure and HLA in healthy donors. The table came from immunoSEQ multiplex PCR; TCRdb's copy has only in-frame clones and leaves some out. Of some 140,000 clones detected, approximately 86% appear once; the ten largest clones hold about a fifth. Material: PBMCs. All receptors come from a man between 18 and 29 years old in good health and CMV-seropositive.

The chain uses TRBV11-3 and TRBJ2-2; TRBD2 matches at 7 bases. CDR1 and CDR2 (germline): SGHNT, YENEEA. The CDR3 consists of 16 residues. J lost 2 bases, V lost 5 bases, and 8 bases had no gene match. This chain's CDR3 is CASSQGGGLNTGELFF. CDR3 sequence (DNA): TGTGCCAGCAGCCAAGGCGGGGGACTTAACACCGGGGAGCTGTTTTTT.

V usage is TRBV5-1 and J usage is TRBJ1-4, with D perhaps TRBD1 (5 bases). The ends were cut back, 5 bases at V and 5 bases at J, with 7 bases in the middle. The CDR3 runs to 12 residues. The germline gives CDR1 SGHRS, CDR2 YFSETQ. CDR3 nucleotides: TGCGCCAGCAGACGGGGGAATGAAAAACTGTTTTTT. Protein product: CASRRGNEKLFF.

The chain uses TRBV9 and TRBJ2-7; TRBD2 matches at 8 bases. V was pared by 4 bases and J by 5 bases, with 11 bases of the junction left unmatched. In germline, CDR1 is SGDLS, CDR2 YYNGEE. The CDR3 sequence is 15 residues long. CDR3 DNA sequence: TGTGCCAGCAGCCCGGGGGGGGCTCTCGGGAACGAGCAGTACTTC. It specifies CASSPGGALGNEQYF.

The J gene is TRBJ1-1, the V gene TRBV7-8, with 8 bases matching TRBD1. The germline gives CDR1 SGHVS, CDR2 FQNEAQ. With V trimmed by 5 bases and J by 3 bases, 5 bases remained unmatched. This CDR3 is built from 14 residues. CDR3 in amino acids: CASSRGQGHTEAFF. The CDR3 region has the DNA TGTGCCAGCAGCCGAGGACAGGGTCACACTGAAGCTTTCTTT.

V is TRBV9 and J is TRBJ2-1, with D perhaps matching TRBD2 (5 bases). The CDR3 extends over 13 amino acids. Germline loops: CDR1 SGDLS, CDR2 YYNGEE. The ends were cut back, 4 bases at V and 8 bases at J, with 13 bases in the middle. The CDR3 DNA follows: TGTGCCAGCAGCACCCGACCCGGGGATGAGCAGTTCTTC. This translates into CASSTRPGDEQFF. The full variable domain, with the rest looked up from reference TRBV9 and TRBJ2-1, is DSGVTQTPKHLITATGQRVTLRCSPRSGDLSVYWYQQSLDQGLQFLIQYYNGEERAKGNILERFSAQQFPDLHSELNLSSLELGDSALYFCASSTRPGDEQFFGPGTRLTVL.

V is TRBV11-2 and J is TRBJ2-7; 9 bases match TRBD2. Germline V gene sequence: CDR1 SGHAT, CDR2 FQNNGV. CDR3 length: 15 residues. V trimming: 5 bases; J trimming: 5 bases; junction bases outside the gene matches: 10. Here the CDR3 DNA reads TGTGCCAGCAGCAGGATAGCGGGAGAGTTCGACGAGCAGTACTTC. The encoded protein is CASSRIAGEFDEQYF. Full variable domain (outside the CDR3, taken from reference TRBV11-2 and TRBJ2-7): EAGVAQSPRYKIIEKRQSVAFWCNPISGHATLYWYQQILGQGPKLLIQFQNNGVVDDSQLPKDRFSAERLKGVDSTLKIQPAKLEDSAVYLCASSRIAGEFDEQYFGPGTRLTVT.

The genes are TRBV7-3 and TRBJ2-1; TRBD1 aligns across 8 bases. This CDR3 spans 15 amino acids. Germline V CDR1 and CDR2: SGHTA, FQGTGA. With 5 bases clipped from V and 2 bases from J, the junction kept 5 bases outside the gene matches. The CDR3 DNA reads as TGTGCCAGCAGCCGCGGGACAGGAGCCTACAATGAGCAGTTCTTC. Its translation: CASSRGTGAYNEQFF. The full variable domain, completed using reference TRBV7-3 and TRBJ2-1, is GAGVSQTPSNKVTEKGKYVELRCDPISGHTALYWYRQSLGQGPEFLIYFQGTGAADDSGLPNDRFFAVRPEGSVSTLKIQRTERGDSAVYLCASSRGTGAYNEQFFGPGTRLTVL.

In the case of this clone: This same CDR3 is encoded by further DNA sequences in the sample. The chain has TRBV19 and TRBJ2-5, with D unresolved. Trimming shortened V by 1 base and J by 5 bases, and 5 bases separated the two germline ends. Germline V gene lookup returns CDR1 LNHDA and CDR2 SQIVND (reference sequence). The CDR3 covers 12 residues. The CDR3, as DNA: TGTGCCAGTAGTATAGGTCGGGAGACCCAGTACTTC. Translation: CASSIGRETQYF.

The chain joins TRBV4-3 to TRBJ2-7; 8 bases align to TRBD1. The CDR3 is 16 amino acids. CDR1 and CDR2 from the germline V gene are LGHNA and YSLEER. V was clipped by 4 bases and J by 3 bases; unmatched bases: 11. Here the CDR3 DNA reads TGCGCCAGCAGCCTTACGATTGGAACAGGGGGCTACGAGCAGTACTTC. This gives the protein CASSLTIGTGGYEQYF.

With regard to this clone: Within the sample, other DNA sequences also encode this same CDR3. The chain links TRBV18 to TRBJ2-3; 7 positions match TRBD2. Per germline, CDR1 KGHSH and CDR2 LQKENI. The CDR3 extends over 15 amino acids. The J segment lost 0 bases and the V segment lost 2 bases, leaving 2 bases of the junction unmatched. This CDR3 is CASSPVAGSTDTQYF. CDR3 sequence (DNA): TGTGCCAGCTCACCAGTAGCGGGTAGCACAGATACGCAGTATTTT.

The rearrangement joins TRBV7-9 to TRBJ1-1; D possibly corresponds to TRBD1 (6 bases). Looked up from germline, CDR1 is SEHNR and CDR2 is FQNEAQ (reference sequence). This CDR3 region has 14 residues. The germline V and J ends were trimmed by 10 bases and 5 bases, with 20 bases remaining between them. The CDR3 sequence: CATSAGTPRTEAFF. DNA for the CDR3: TGTGCCACATCAGCCGGGACACCGCGAACTGAAGCTTTCTTT.

The genes are TRBV6-5 and TRBJ2-1; D gene ambiguous. The CDR3 runs 14 residues. Trimming left V 5 bases short and J 8 bases short, with 16 bases between. Germline V CDR1 and CDR2: MNHEY, SVGAGI. The chain's CDR3 is CASSPGHASDEQFF. In DNA form, the CDR3 reads TGTGCCAGCAGTCCCGGCCACGCTAGTGATGAGCAGTTCTTC.

The rearrangement joins TRBV6-5 to TRBJ2-2; weak D call: TRBD2 (5 bases). Per the germline V gene, CDR1 is MNHEY and CDR2 is SVGAGI. This CDR3 has 13 amino acids. The germline V and J ends were trimmed by 2 bases and 6 bases, with 7 bases remaining between them. This CDR3 reads CASSYEGSGELFF. CDR3 sequence (DNA): TGTGCCAGCAGTTACGAGGGTTCCGGGGAGCTGTTTTTT.

The chain links TRBV27 to TRBJ2-1; 9 bases are a match to TRBD2. This CDR3 spans 16 amino acids. V lost 5 bases to trimming and J lost 5 bases; unmatched junction nucleotides: 10. In germline, CDR1 is MNHEY, CDR2 SMNVEV (reference sequence). The CDR3 region is CASSLRARGGDNEQFF. The CDR3 coding sequence is TGTGCCAGCAGTCTACGGGCGCGGGGGGGGGACAATGAGCAGTTCTTC.

This clone was seen a single time. The V call is TRBV6-6, the J call TRBJ1-4, with 8 nucleotides matching TRBD1. V was pared by 2 bases and J by 7 bases, with 6 bases of the junction left unmatched. The CDR3 consists of 15 residues. CDR1 is MNHNY and CDR2 is SVGAGI in the germline V gene (reference sequence). The CDR3: CASSYVGQGGEKLFF. CDR3 DNA: TGTGCCAGCAGTTACGTAGGACAGGGAGGTGAAAAACTGTTTTTT.

The J gene is TRBJ2-3, the V gene TRBV6-5; no definite D call. CDR1 MNHEY and CDR2 SVGAGI come from the germline V gene. The V end was cut by 5 bases, the J end by 0 bases, with 6 bases between. The CDR3 has 13 amino acids. The DNA of the CDR3 is TGTGCCAGCAGTGACGGGAGCACAGATACGCAGTATTTT. Translated: CASSDGSTDTQYF.

In this sample, this clone turned up once. The J gene is TRBJ2-5, the V gene TRBV29-1; 8 nucleotides agree with TRBD1. The CDR3 runs 16 residues. CDR1 and CDR2 from the germline V gene are SQVTM and ANQGSEA. Germline trimming cut 0 bases from V and 3 bases from J; bases unmatched to any gene: 9. CDR3 in DNA: TGCAGCGTTGAAGAGGGCAGGGGGCATTTGGAAGAGACCCAGTACTTC. Amino acids: CSVEEGRGHLEETQYF.

The chain recombines TRBV7-9 with TRBJ2-1; 7 nucleotides match TRBD2. Per the germline V gene, CDR1 is SEHNR and CDR2 is FQNEAQ (reference sequence). With 2 bases clipped from V and 0 bases from J, the junction kept 1 base outside the gene matches. The CDR3 has 15 amino acids. The DNA of the CDR3 is TGTGCCAGCAGCTTAAGGACTAGCTCCTACAATGAGCAGTTCTTC. Translated, it gives CASSLRTSSYNEQFF. The complete variable domain, with remaining parts taken from reference TRBV7-9 and TRBJ2-1, reads DTGVSQNPRHKITKRGQNVTFRCDPISEHNRLYWYRQTLGQGPEFLTYFQNEAQLEKSRLLSDRFSAERPKGSFSTLEIQRTEQGDSAMYLCASSLRTSSYNEQFFGPGTRLTVL.

The chain joins TRBV30 to TRBJ2-7; 7 bases match TRBD1. The CDR3 loop spans 14 amino acids. Germline V gene lookup returns CDR1 GTSNPN and CDR2 SVGIG (reference sequence). V gave up 4 bases and J gave up 3 bases; unmatched junction bases: 9. The CDR3 bases are TGTGCCTGGAACGGGGACAGAGACCTCTACGAGCAGTACTTC. It is translated as CAWNGDRDLYEQYF.

The gene calls are TRBV7-2 and TRBJ1-6; no firm D call. Germline CDR1 SGHTA, CDR2 FQGNSA. CDR3 size: 16 residues. Deletions cut 2 bases from V and 8 bases from J, with 16 bases between. The CDR3 reads CASSLNVRVSDSPLHF. The DNA of the CDR3 is TGTGCCAGCAGCTTAAATGTAAGGGTTAGCGATTCACCCCTCCACTTT.

To note about this clone: The junction does not match germline at one end; this may be a read error. The CDR3: CASNYYARGHREQYF. In DNA form, the CDR3 reads TGTGCCAGCAATTACTATGCCAGGGGGCATCGGGAGCAGTACTTC. The chain recombines TRBV6-5 with TRBJ2-7, with TRBD1 matching 8 bases. Germline CDR1 and CDR2: MNHEY and SVGAGI. This CDR3 comprises 15 residues.

The rearrangement uses TRBV6-5 and TRBJ1-5, with 8 bases aligning to TRBD1. The germline V gene has CDR1 MNHEY and CDR2 SVGAGI. The CDR3 is 15 residues long. Trimming at V came to 6 bases and at J to 4 bases, leaving 8 bases not matched to a gene. CDR3 sequence (DNA): TGTGCCAGCAGGCCGATGGACAGGGAGAATCAGCCCCAGCATTTT. Translation: CASRPMDRENQPQHF.

The CDR3 sequence is CSVPGQTTQETQYF. CDR3 sequence (DNA): TGCAGCGTACCCGGACAAACGACGCAAGAGACCCAGTACTTC. This chain uses TRBV29-1 with TRBJ2-5, with a tentative D call TRBD1 (5 bases). V lost 6 bases to trimming and J lost 2 bases, with 16 bases between them. This CDR3 is built from 14 residues. The germline V gene encodes CDR1 SQVTM and CDR2 ANQGSEA.

This clone occurred once. This chain links TRBV4-3 with TRBJ2-7; 8 positions agree with TRBD2. V shed 1 base and J 7 bases; nucleotides not matched to a gene: 9. The CDR3 is 15 residues long. Germline lookup yields CDR1 LGHNA and CDR2 YSLEER. The CDR3 region has the DNA TGCGCCAGCAGCCAAGTTTTAGCGGGACCGGAAGAGCAGTACTTC. Encoded protein: CASSQVLAGPEEQYF.

This rearrangement joins TRBV7-8 to TRBJ1-1; 7 positions agree with TRBD1. CDR1 and CDR2 (germline): SGHVS, FQNEAQ. The CDR3 has 14 residues. V lost 3 bases to trimming and J lost 1 base; unmatched junction nucleotides: 2. In DNA, the CDR3 is TGTGCCAGCAGCTTGGGACAGAGGAACACTGAAGCTTTCTTT. Its translation is CASSLGQRNTEAFF.

The chain recombines TRBV4-1 with TRBJ1-4, with a tentative D call TRBD1 (6 bases). Germline V gives CDR1 MGHRA, CDR2 YSYEKL. V lost 3 bases, J lost 0 bases, and 17 bases lay in between. The CDR3 has 18 residues. The CDR3 sequence is CASSQYRDIDSTNEKLFF. CDR3 sequence (DNA): TGCGCCAGCAGCCAGTACCGGGACATAGATTCAACTAATGAAAAACTGTTTTTT.

The chain couples TRBV5-1 to TRBJ1-3, with 8 bases identical to TRBD1. Germline assignment: CDR1 SGHRS and CDR2 YFSETQ. V was clipped by 0 bases and J by 1 base; unmatched bases: 3. The CDR3 runs 16 residues. CDR3 nucleotide sequence: TGCGCCAGCAGCTTGGCCCAGGGGGCTTCTGGAAACACCATATATTTT. It codes for CASSLAQGASGNTIYF.

The genes are TRBV7-2 and TRBJ2-1; TRBD1 aligns across 12 bases. This CDR3 has 16 residues. V shed 5 bases, J shed 7 bases, and the junction held 9 bases outside the gene matches. Germline V gene data show CDR1 as SGHTA and CDR2 as FQGNSA. The CDR3 region is CASSLDGTGGWNEQFF. The CDR3 DNA reads as TGTGCCAGCAGCCTAGACGGGACAGGGGGCTGGAATGAGCAGTTCTTC.